This T cell receptor (beta chain) was retrieved from a study of cytomegalovirus exposure and HLA in healthy donors. Regarding the study as a whole: The majority of CMV-associated TCR beta chains were reported as apparently HLA-restricted in a later analysis. Sequencing likely produced, as an artifact, a cluster of highly shared sequence variants.

This CDR3 has 17 residues. The V end was cut by 0 bases, the J end by 3 bases, with 18 bases between. Germline V gene data show CDR1 as PRHDT and CDR2 as FYEKMQ (reference sequence). A multiplex PCR was run with 60 Vbeta primers and 13 Jbeta primers. Method: immunoSEQ multiplex PCR; TCRdb's copy keeps in-frame clones and lacks some. Seen here are roughly 98,000 clones, roughly 81% observed once, and the top ten hold 1.4%. Remarks on this clone: Its antigen is undetermined.

J is TRBJ2-7 and V is TRBV13; tentatively, D is TRBD1 (5 bases). The sequence was obtained from a man in his forties or fifties in good health and CMV-seronegative. The sample consisted of PBMCs. CDR3 region: CASSLGGIGQGDYEQYF. For the CDR3, the DNA is TGTGCCAGCAGCTTAGGGGGCATCGGGCAGGGCGACTACGAGCAGTACTTC.